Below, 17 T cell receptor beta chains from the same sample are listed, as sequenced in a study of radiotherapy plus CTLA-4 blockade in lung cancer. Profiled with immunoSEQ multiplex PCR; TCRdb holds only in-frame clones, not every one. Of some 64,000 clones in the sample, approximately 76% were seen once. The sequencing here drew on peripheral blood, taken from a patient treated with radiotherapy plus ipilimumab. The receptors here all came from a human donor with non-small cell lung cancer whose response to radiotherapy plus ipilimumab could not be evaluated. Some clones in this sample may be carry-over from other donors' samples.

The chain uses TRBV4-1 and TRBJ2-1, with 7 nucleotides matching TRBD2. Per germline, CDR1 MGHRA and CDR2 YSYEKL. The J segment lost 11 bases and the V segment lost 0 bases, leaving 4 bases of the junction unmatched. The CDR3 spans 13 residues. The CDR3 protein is CASSQEAGTKQFF. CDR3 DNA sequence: TGCGCCAGCAGCCAAGAGGCCGGGACTAAGCAGTTCTTC.

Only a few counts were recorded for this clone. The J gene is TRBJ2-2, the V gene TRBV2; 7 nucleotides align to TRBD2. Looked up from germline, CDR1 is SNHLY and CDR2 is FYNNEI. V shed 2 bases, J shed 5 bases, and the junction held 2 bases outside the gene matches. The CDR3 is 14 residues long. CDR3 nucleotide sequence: TGTGCCAGCAGTGAATGGGGGGGGACCGGGGAGCTGTTTTTT. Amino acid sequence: CASSEWGGTGELFF.

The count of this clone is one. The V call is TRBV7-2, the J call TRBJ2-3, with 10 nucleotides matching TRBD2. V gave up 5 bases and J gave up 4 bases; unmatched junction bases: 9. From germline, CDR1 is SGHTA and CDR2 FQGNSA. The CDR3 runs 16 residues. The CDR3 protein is CASSRPSGGRADTQYF. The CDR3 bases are TGTGCCAGCAGCCGCCCTAGCGGGGGCCGCGCAGATACGCAGTATTTT.

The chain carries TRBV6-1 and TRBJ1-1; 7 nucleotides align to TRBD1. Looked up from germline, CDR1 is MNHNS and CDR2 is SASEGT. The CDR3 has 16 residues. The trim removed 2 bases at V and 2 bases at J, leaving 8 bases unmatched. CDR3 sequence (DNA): TGTGCCAGCAGTGAACGGGCAGGGGGATTCAACACTGAAGCTTTCTTT. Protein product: CASSERAGGFNTEAFF.

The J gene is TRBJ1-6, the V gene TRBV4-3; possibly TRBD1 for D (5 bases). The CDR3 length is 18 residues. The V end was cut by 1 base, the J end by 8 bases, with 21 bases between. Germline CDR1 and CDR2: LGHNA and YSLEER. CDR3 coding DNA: TGCGCCAGCAGCCAAGCCCTCCAGGGAGGCGGGGGGGATTCACCCCTCCACTTT. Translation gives CASSQALQGGGGDSPLHF.

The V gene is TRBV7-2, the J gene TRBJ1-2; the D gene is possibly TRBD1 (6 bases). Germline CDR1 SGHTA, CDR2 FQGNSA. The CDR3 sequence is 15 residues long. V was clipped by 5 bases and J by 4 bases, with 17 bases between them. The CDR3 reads CASSLYRDRGYGYTF. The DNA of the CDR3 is TGTGCCAGCAGCCTATACAGGGATCGTGGCTATGGCTACACCTTC.

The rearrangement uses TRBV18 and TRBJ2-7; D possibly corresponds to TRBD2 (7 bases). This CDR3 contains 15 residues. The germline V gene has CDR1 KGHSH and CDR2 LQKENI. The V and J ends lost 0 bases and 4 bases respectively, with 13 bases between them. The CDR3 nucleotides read TGTGCCAGCTCACCACCTGGCGGGGGCAGGTACGAGCAGTACTTC. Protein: CASSPPGGGRYEQYF.

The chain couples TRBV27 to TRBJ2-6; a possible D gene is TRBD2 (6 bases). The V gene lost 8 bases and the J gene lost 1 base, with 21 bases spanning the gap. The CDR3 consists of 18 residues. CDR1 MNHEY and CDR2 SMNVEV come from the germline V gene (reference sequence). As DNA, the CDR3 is TGTGCCAGCTGTAGGAGGGTTTCAGGTGTGTCTGGGGCCAACGTCCTGACTTTC. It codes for CASCRRVSGVSGANVLTF.

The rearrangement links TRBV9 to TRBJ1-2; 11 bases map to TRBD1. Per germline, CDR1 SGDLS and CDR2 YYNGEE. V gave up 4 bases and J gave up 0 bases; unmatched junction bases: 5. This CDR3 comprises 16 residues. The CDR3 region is CASSPWTGGANYGYTF. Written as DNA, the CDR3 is TGTGCCAGCAGCCCCTGGACAGGGGGCGCTAACTATGGCTACACCTTC.

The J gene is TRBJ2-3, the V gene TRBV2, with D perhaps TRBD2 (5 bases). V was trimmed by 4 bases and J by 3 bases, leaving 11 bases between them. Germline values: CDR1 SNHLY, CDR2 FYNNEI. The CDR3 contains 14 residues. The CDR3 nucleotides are TGTGCCAGCAGTGGCACACTAGTTACAGATACGCAGTATTTT. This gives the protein CASSGTLVTDTQYF.

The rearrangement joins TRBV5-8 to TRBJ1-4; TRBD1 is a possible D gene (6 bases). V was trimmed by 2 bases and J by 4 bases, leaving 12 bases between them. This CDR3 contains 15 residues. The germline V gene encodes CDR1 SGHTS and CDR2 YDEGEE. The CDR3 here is CASSFYTGFNEKLFF. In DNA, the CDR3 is TGTGCCAGCAGCTTTTACACAGGGTTTAATGAAAAACTGTTTTTT.

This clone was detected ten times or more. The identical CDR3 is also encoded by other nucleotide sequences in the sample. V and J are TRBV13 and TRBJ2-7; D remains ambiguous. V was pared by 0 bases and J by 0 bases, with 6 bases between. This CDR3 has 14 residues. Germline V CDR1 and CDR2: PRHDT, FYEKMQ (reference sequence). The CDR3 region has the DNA TGTGCCAGCAGCTTAGGCCGGAGCTCCTACGAGCAGTACTTC. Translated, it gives CASSLGRSSYEQYF.

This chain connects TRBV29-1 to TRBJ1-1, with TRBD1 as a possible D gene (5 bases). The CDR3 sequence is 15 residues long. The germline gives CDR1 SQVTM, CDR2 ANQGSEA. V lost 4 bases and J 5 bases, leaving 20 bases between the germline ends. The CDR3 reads CSVGRSGGKETEAFF. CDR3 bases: TGCAGCGTTGGGCGGAGTGGGGGGAAGGAGACTGAAGCTTTCTTT.

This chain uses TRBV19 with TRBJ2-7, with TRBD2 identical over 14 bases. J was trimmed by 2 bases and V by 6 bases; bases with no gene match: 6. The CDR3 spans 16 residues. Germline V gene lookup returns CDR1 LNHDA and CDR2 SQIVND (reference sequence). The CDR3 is CASRCGLAGGTYEQYF. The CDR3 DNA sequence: TGTGCCAGTAGATGCGGACTAGCGGGGGGAACCTACGAGCAGTACTTC.

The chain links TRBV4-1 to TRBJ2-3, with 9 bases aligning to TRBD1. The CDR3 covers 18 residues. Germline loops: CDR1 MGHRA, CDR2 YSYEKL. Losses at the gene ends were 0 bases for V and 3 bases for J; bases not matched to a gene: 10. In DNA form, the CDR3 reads TGCGCCAGCAGCCAAGAGGCACAGGGGGCTCTAAGGACAGATACGCAGTATTTT. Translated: CASSQEAQGALRTDTQYF.

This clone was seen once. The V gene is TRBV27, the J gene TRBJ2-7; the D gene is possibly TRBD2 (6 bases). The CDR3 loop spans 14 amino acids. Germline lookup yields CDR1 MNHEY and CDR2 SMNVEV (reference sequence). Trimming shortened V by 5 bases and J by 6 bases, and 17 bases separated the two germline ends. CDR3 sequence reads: CASSEMGLLIEQYF. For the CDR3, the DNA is TGTGCCAGCAGTGAAATGGGACTTCTAATCGAGCAGTACTTC.

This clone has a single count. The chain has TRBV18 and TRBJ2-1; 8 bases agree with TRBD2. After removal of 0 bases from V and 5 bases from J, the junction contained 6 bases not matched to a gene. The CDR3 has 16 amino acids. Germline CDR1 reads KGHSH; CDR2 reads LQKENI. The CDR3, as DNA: TGTGCCAGCTCACCACCGGGCGGGGGGACGAACAATGAGCAGTTCTTC. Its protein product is CASSPPGGGTNNEQFF.